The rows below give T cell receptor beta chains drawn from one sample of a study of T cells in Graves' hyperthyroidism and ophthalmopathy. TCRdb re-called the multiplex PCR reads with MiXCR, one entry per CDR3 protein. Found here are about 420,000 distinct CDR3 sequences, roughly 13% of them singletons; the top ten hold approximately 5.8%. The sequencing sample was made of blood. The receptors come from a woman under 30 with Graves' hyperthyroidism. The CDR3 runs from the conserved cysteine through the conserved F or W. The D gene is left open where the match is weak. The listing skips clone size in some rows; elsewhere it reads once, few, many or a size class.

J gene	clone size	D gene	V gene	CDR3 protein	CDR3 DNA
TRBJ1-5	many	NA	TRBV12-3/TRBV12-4	CASRGFDQPQHF	TGTGCCAGCAGAGGGTTTGATCAGCCCCAGCATTTT
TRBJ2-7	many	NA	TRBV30	CAWSGPAPSSYEQYF	TGTGCCTGGAGTGGGCCAGCGCCGAGCTCCTACGAGCAGTACTTC
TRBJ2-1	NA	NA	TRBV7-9	CASSLVPREWRPSYNEQFF	TGTGCCAGCAGCTTAGTGCCTCGGGAGTGGCGCCCCTCCTACAATGAGCAGTTCTTC
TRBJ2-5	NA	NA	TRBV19	CASSIWGKETQYF	TGTGCCAGTAGTATATGGGGAAAGGAGACCCAGTACTTC
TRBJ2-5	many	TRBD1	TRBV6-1	CASSVNRGPETQYF	TGTGCCAGCAGTGTAAACAGGGGCCCAGAGACCCAGTACTTC
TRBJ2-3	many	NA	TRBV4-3	CASSQEDPTDTQYF	TGCGCCAGCAGCCAAGAGGACCCCACAGATACGCAGTATTTT
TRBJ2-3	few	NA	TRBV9	CASSVRGGESTDTQYF	TGTGCCAGCAGCGTACGAGGCGGGGAAAGCACAGATACGCAGTATTTT
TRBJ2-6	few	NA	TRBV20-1	CSARGDGANVLTF	TGCAGTGCTAGGGGAGATGGGGCCAACGTCCTGACTTTC
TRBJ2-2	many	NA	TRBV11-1	CASSLHRSNTGELFF	TGTGCCAGCAGCTTACACAGATCGAACACCGGGGAGCTGTTTTTT
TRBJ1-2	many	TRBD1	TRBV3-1	CASSLKNRGHYYGYTF	TGTGCCAGCAGCTTGAAGAACAGGGGGCATTACTATGGCTACACCTTC
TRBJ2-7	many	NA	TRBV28	CASSLFGGMTYEQYF	TGTGCCAGCAGTTTATTTGGCGGGATGACCTACGAGCAGTACTTC
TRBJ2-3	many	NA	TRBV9	CASSVQGDTQYF	TGTGCCAGCAGCGTACAGGGAGATACGCAGTATTTT
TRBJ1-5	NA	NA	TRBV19	CASSIFQYQPQHF	TGTGCCAGTAGTATCTTTCAGTATCAGCCCCAGCATTTT
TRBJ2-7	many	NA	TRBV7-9	CASSLSQGQAYEQYF	TGTGCCAGCAGCTTGTCCCAGGGACAAGCCTACGAGCAGTACTTC
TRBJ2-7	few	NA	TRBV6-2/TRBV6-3	CASNSGTSYEQYF	TGTGCCAGCAATTCAGGGACATCCTACGAGCAGTACTTC
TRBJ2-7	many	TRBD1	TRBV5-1	CASYPGQGSFEQYF	TGCGCCAGCTATCCAGGACAGGGGTCTTTCGAGCAGTACTTC
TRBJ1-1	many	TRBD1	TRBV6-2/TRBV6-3	CASSPHYRQGLRFWNTEAFF	TGTGCCAGCAGTCCCCACTATAGACAGGGGCTAAGGTTCTGGAACACTGAAGCTTTCTTT
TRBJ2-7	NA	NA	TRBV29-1	CSVEDPGGDSPYEQYF	TGCAGCGTTGAAGATCCGGGCGGGGACAGCCCCTACGAGCAGTACTTC
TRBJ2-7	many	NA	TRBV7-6	CASSLGTGLGEQYF	TGTGCCAGCAGCTTAGGAACCGGTCTAGGCGAGCAGTACTTC
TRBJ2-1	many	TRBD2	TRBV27	CASSLGLANNEQFF	TGTGCCAGCAGTCTGGGACTAGCCAACAATGAGCAGTTCTTC
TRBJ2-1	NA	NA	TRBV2	CASSEYNNEQFF	TGTGCCAGCAGTGAGTACAACAATGAGCAGTTCTTC
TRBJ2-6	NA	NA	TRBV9	CASGSPLSGANVLTF	TGTGCCAGCGGGTCGCCCCTCTCTGGGGCCAACGTCCTGACTTTC
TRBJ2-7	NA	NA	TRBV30	CAWTKLAVGSEQYF	TGTGCCTGGACCAAACTAGCCGTAGGGAGCGAGCAGTACTTC
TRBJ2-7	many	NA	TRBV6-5	CASSYSQSSYEQYF	TGTGCCAGCAGTTACTCACAGAGCTCCTACGAGCAGTACTTC
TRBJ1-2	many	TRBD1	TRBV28	CASSRIGTDYGYTF	TGTGCCAGCAGTCGAATCGGGACAGACTATGGCTACACCTTC
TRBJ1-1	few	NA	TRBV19	CASSISWAANTEAFF	TGTGCCAGTAGTATTTCGTGGGCGGCGAACACTGAAGCTTTCTTT
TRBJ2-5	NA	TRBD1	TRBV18	CASSENHGDSPYF	TGTGCCAGCTCAGAGAACCACGGGGACAGCCCTTACTTC
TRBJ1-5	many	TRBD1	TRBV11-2	CASSSSGTVNQPQHF	TGTGCCAGCAGCTCCTCCGGGACAGTGAATCAGCCCCAGCATTTT
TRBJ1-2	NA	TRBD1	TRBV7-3	CASSLTGTDGGYTF	TGTGCCAGCAGCTTGACCGGGACAGATGGGGGCTACACCTTC
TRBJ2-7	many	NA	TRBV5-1	CASSLAPGEGYEQYF	TGCGCCAGCAGCTTGGCCCCGGGAGAAGGGTACGAGCAGTACTTC
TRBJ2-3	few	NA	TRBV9	CASSAWDETDTQYF	TGTGCCAGCAGCGCCTGGGACGAAACAGATACGCAGTATTTT
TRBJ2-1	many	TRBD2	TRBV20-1	CSARGELAGYNEQFF	TGCAGTGCTAGAGGGGAACTAGCGGGCTACAATGAGCAGTTCTTC
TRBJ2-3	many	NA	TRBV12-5	CASGLSTRSDTDTQYF	TGTGCTAGTGGTTTGTCGACTAGATCGGACACAGATACGCAGTATTTT
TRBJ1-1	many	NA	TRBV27	CASSSGPNFEAFF	TGTGCCAGCAGTTCGGGACCGAATTTTGAAGCTTTCTTT
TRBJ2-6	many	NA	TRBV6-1	CASSRVTGSGANVLTF	TGTGCCAGCAGTCGAGTGACAGGCTCTGGGGCCAACGTCCTGACTTTC
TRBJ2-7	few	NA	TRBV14	CASSQDRESGNEQYF	TGTGCCAGCAGCCAAGATCGAGAGTCAGGGAACGAGCAGTACTTC
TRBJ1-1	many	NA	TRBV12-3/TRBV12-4	CASSLEGPEAFF	TGTGCCAGCAGTTTGGAAGGACCTGAAGCTTTCTTT
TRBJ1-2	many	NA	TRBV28	CASSLTGPGRGGYGYTF	TGTGCCAGCAGTTTAACTGGTCCCGGCAGGGGAGGCTATGGCTACACCTTC
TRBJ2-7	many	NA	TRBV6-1	CASSTIAESSYEQYF	TGTGCCAGCAGTACCATAGCGGAGAGCTCCTACGAGCAGTACTTC
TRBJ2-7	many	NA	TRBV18	CASSDKGYEQYF	TGTGCCAGCTCGGATAAGGGCTACGAGCAGTACTTC
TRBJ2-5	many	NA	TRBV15	CATSRDPVEQETQYF	TGTGCCACCAGCAGAGATCCGGTGGAGCAAGAGACCCAGTACTTC
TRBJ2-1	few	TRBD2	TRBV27	CASSSPLTSGSNEQFF	TGTGCCAGCAGTTCCCCCCTGACTAGCGGGAGCAATGAGCAGTTCTTC